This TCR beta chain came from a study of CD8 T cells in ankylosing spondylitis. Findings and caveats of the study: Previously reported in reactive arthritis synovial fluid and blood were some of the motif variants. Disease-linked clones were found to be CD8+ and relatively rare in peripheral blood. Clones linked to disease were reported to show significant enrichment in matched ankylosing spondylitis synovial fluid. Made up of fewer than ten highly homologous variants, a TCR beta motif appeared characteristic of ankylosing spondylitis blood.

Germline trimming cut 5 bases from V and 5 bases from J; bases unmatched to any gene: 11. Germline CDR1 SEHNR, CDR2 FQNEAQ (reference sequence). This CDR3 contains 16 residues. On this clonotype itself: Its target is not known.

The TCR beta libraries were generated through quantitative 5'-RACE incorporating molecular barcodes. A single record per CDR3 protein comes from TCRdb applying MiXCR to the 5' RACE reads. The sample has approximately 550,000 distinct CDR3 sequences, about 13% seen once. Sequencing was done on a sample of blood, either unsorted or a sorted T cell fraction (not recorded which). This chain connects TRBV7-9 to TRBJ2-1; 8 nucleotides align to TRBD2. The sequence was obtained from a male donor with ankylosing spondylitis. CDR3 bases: TGTGCCAGCAGCCCCTGGGGCGCAGCGGGGGACAATGAGCAGTTCTTC. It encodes CASSPWGAAGDNEQFF. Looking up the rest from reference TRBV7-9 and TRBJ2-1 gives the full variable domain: DTGVSQNPRHKITKRGQNVTFRCDPISEHNRLYWYRQTLGQGPEFLTYFQNEAQLEKSRLLSDRFSAERPKGSFSTLEIQRTEQGDSAMYLCASSPWGAAGDNEQFFGPGTRLTVL.